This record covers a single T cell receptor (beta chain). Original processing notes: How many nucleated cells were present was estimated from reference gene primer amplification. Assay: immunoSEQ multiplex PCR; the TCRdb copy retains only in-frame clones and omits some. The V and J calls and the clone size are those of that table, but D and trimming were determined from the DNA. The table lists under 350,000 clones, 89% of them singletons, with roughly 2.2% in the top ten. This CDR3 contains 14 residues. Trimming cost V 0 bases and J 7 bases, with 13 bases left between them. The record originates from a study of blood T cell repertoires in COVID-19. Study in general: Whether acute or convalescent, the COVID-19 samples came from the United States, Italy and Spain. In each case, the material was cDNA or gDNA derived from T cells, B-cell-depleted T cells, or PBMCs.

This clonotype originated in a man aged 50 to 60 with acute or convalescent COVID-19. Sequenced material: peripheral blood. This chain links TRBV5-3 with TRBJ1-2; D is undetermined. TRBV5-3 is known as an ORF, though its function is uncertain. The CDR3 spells CARSLAWRESGYTF. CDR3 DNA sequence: TGTGCCAGAAGCTTGGCTTGGAGGGAAAGTGGCTACACCTTC.